A single sample gave rise to the 26 T cell receptor beta chains below, sequenced in a study of shared clonotypes between healthy human individuals. Generated by immunoSEQ multiplex PCR, the TCRdb table keeps only in-frame clones and is missing some. This sample has a few million clones; around 94% occur once, and the top ten carry under 0.15%. The specimen sequenced was naive CD4+ T cells sorted from blood. Subset specified: CD45RA+ positively selected. These receptors were obtained from a man between 18 and 29 years old in good health.

This chain connects TRBV6-1 to TRBJ1-3; D not resolved. Trimming stripped 8 bases from V and 0 bases from J, with 11 bases between. Germline loops: CDR1 MNHNS, CDR2 SASEGT. The CDR3 totals 14 residues. CDR3 sequence: CASVQRTSGNTIYF. The CDR3 DNA reads TGTGCCAGCGTCCAGCGGACCTCTGGAAACACCATATATTTT.

This clone showed up just a few times. The V and J genes are TRBV19 and TRBJ1-1; D gene uncertain. In germline, CDR1 is LNHDA, CDR2 SQIVND (reference sequence). CDR3 length equals 14 residues. Trimming removed 7 bases from V and 1 base from J, with 13 bases in between. The CDR3 is CASTYTPQNTEAFF. The CDR3, as DNA: TGTGCCAGTACCTATACTCCCCAGAACACTGAAGCTTTCTTT.

CDR3 coding DNA: TGCGCCAGCAGTTCACCCGGGACAGGGGAAACCGGGGAGCTGTTTTTT. Translating gives CASSSPGTGETGELFF. The chain uses TRBV5-1 and TRBJ2-2; TRBD1 aligns across 10 bases. The V segment lost 5 bases and the J segment 5 bases; nucleotides outside the gene matches: 9. The V gene's germline CDR1 is SGHRS and CDR2 YFSETQ. This CDR3 spans 16 amino acids.

J is TRBJ2-7 and V is TRBV6-5; 7 bases match TRBD1. From germline, CDR1 is MNHEY and CDR2 SVGAGI. V dropped 9 bases and J dropped 7; count of bases not matched to a gene: 6. The CDR3 has 11 amino acids. The DNA for the CDR3 is TGTGCCAGTCGGACAGGTCGAGAGCAGTACTTC. It translates to CASRTGREQYF.

CDR3 in DNA: TGTGCCATCAGGACTAGCGGGGGGGTTTACAATGAGCAGTTCTTC. As protein: CAIRTSGGVYNEQFF. The chain carries TRBV10-3 and TRBJ2-1; 14 bases align to TRBD2. Germline-derived CDR1 and CDR2 are ENHRY and SYGVKD. The CDR3 totals 15 residues. The J segment lost 4 bases and the V segment lost 6 bases, leaving 2 bases of the junction unmatched.

The V gene is TRBV5-1, the J gene TRBJ2-5; D ambiguous. This CDR3 has 13 residues. From germline, CDR1 is SGHRS and CDR2 YFSETQ. V was clipped by 1 base and J by 5 bases, with 9 bases between them. DNA of the CDR3: TGCGCCAGCAGCTTGAATCGCCTGGAGACCCAGTACTTC. The encoded protein is CASSLNRLETQYF.

The chain uses TRBV19 and TRBJ1-4, with D unclear. Trimming pared 5 bases from V and 4 bases from J, leaving 8 bases between. The CDR3 totals 13 residues. Germline CDR1 LNHDA, CDR2 SQIVND (reference sequence). This CDR3 is CASSWRINEKLFF. In nucleotides, the CDR3 is TGTGCCAGTAGTTGGCGGATTAATGAAAAACTGTTTTTT. Combining the CDR3 with reference TRBV19 and TRBJ1-4 gives the whole variable domain DGGITQSPKYLFRKEGQNVTLSCEQNLNHDAMYWYRQDPGQGLRLIYYSQIVNDFQKGDIAEGYSVSREKKESFPLTVTSAQKNPTAFYLCASSWRINEKLFFGSGTQLSVL.

This chain joins TRBV5-4 and TRBJ2-4; maybe TRBD2 (6 bases). The CDR3 contains 16 residues. The germline gives CDR1 SGHNT, CDR2 YYREEE (reference sequence). Trimming pared 4 bases from V and 0 bases from J, leaving 14 bases between. The DNA for the CDR3 is TGTGCCAGCAGCCAGGGATCGGGGGTAGCCAAAAACATTCAGTACTTC. Protein product: CASSQGSGVAKNIQYF.

The CDR3 loop reads CASSLGGDPWRDEQYF. The DNA for the CDR3 is TGTGCCAGCAGCTTAGGGGGGGACCCATGGAGGGACGAGCAGTACTTC. The chain couples TRBV11-1 to TRBJ2-7; D is perhaps TRBD2 (6 bases). V dropped 1 base and J dropped 5 bases, with 18 bases sitting between them. The CDR3 totals 16 residues. Germline V gene lookup returns CDR1 SGHAT and CDR2 FQDESV (reference sequence).

For the CDR3, the DNA is TGTGCCAGCAGTGACCGAGGGTGGGGCTATAATTCACCCCTCCACTTT. Its translation: CASSDRGWGYNSPLHF. The gene calls are TRBV6-1 and TRBJ1-6; D remains ambiguous. The germline V gene has CDR1 MNHNS and CDR2 SASEGT. Between the trimmed V and J ends, which lost 3 bases and 3 bases, there was a span of 12 bases. The CDR3 totals 16 residues.

This clone was seen once. V gene TRBV15 combines with J gene TRBJ1-5, with TRBD1 identical over 8 bases. The CDR3 is 15 residues long. The germline V gene encodes CDR1 LNHNV and CDR2 YYDKDF (reference sequence). The junction had 2 bases not matched to a gene; V was cut back by 2 bases and J by 2 bases. CDR3 protein: CATSRQGAGNQPQHF. The CDR3 DNA reads TGTGCCACCAGCAGACAGGGGGCCGGCAATCAGCCCCAGCATTTT. Full variable domain (missing parts from reference TRBV15 and TRBJ1-5): DAMVIQNPRYQVTQFGKPVTLSCSQTLNHNVMYWYQQKSSQAPKLLFHYYDKDFNNEADTPDNFQSRRPNTSFCFLDIRSPGLGDTAMYLCATSRQGAGNQPQHFGDGTRLSIL.

The chain has TRBV7-2 and TRBJ1-2; D remains unclear. Trimming removed 0 bases at V and 6 bases at J, with 11 bases between. The germline gives CDR1 SGHTA, CDR2 FQGNSA. The CDR3 sequence is 14 residues long. The CDR3 DNA reads TGTGCCAGCAGCTTAGCGTTCCGTCCAGATGGCTACACCTTC. It specifies CASSLAFRPDGYTF.

This chain connects TRBV11-2 to TRBJ1-6; maybe TRBD1 (5 bases). V dropped 2 bases and J dropped 10 bases, with 12 bases sitting between them. Germline-derived CDR1 and CDR2 are SGHAT and FQNNGV. The CDR3 length is 14 residues. Here the CDR3 reads CASSLFGDLSPLHF. CDR3 nucleotide sequence: TGTGCCAGCAGCTTATTCGGGGACTTATCACCCCTCCACTTT.

The chain combines TRBV4-1 with TRBJ2-1, with TRBD2 matching over 8 bases. Germline trimming cut 3 bases from V and 12 bases from J; bases unmatched to any gene: 13. Germline V CDR1 and CDR2: MGHRA, YSYEKL. The CDR3 covers 15 residues. In DNA, the CDR3 is TGCGCCAGCAGCCAGATAGCGGGGAAAACCTGGGGGCAGTTCTTC. Protein: CASSQIAGKTWGQFF.

This clone has a single count. The rearrangement joins TRBV5-1 to TRBJ1-1, with TRBD1 matching over 11 bases. The germline gives CDR1 SGHRS, CDR2 YFSETQ. J lost 7 bases, V lost 7 bases, and 15 bases had no gene match. The CDR3 runs to 16 residues. CDR3 bases: TGCGCCAGCCAGCGGGCTCCCGGGACAGGGGGGATTGAAGCTTTCTTT. This gives the protein CASQRAPGTGGIEAFF.

As concerns this clone: The same CDR3 can be traced to other DNA sequences in this sample. The chain employs TRBV7-2 and TRBJ2-6; no reliable D call. This CDR3 has 12 residues. V lost 4 bases and J lost 2, with 0 bases in between. Per the germline V gene, CDR1 is SGHTA and CDR2 is FQGNSA. The CDR3 region has the DNA TGTGCCAGCAGCTCTGGGGCCAACGTCCTGACTTTC. Translated, it gives CASSSGANVLTF.

The V gene is TRBV5-1, the J gene TRBJ2-7; TRBD2 matches 11 bases. Trimming removed 4 bases from V and 6 bases from J; junction bases left unmatched: 6. CDR1 and CDR2 (germline): SGHRS, YFSETQ. The CDR3 spans 14 residues. CDR3 nucleotide sequence: TGCGCCAGCAGCCCCGGGACTAGCGGCACCGAGCAGTACTTC. Encoded protein: CASSPGTSGTEQYF.

The chain recombines TRBV18 with TRBJ1-2; 7 bases agree with TRBD1. The CDR3 is 13 residues long. The germline V gene has CDR1 KGHSH and CDR2 LQKENI. After removal of 6 bases from V and 0 bases from J, the junction contained 1 base not matched to a gene. The CDR3 is CASSTGSNYGYTF. The CDR3, as DNA: TGTGCCAGCTCGACAGGGTCTAACTATGGCTACACCTTC.

The chain uses TRBV21-1 and TRBJ2-6. TRBV21-1 is listed as a pseudogene. The CDR3 consists of 17 residues. CDR3 DNA: TGTGCCAGCAGTCAGTGGGCGGCGTCCTTCGGGGCCAACGTCCTGACTTTC. Translation gives CASSQWAASFGANVLTF.

This clone was found a few times. This chain links TRBV29-1 with TRBJ1-2; D uncertain. The CDR3 length is 12 residues. Germline values: CDR1 SQVTM, CDR2 ANQGSEA. Trimming removed 0 bases from V and 6 bases from J, with 8 bases in between. CDR3 DNA: TGCAGCGTTGAAGATTGGGCGGATGGCTACACCTTC. As protein: CSVEDWADGYTF. Full variable domain (outside the CDR3, taken from reference TRBV29-1 and TRBJ1-2): SAVISQKPSRDICQRGTSLTIQCQVDSQVTMMFWYRQQPGQSLTLIATANQGSEATYESGFVIDKFPISRPNLTFSTLTVSNMSPEDSSIYLCSVEDWADGYTFGSGTRLTVV.

The CDR3 bases are TGTGCCAGCAGCGTGTTCGGTTTTGAATCACCCCTCCACTTT. Translation: CASSVFGFESPLHF. The gene calls are TRBV5-6 and TRBJ1-6; D unresolved. Trimming took 4 bases from V and 10 from J, leaving 15 bases between them. CDR3 size: 14 residues. The germline V gene encodes CDR1 SGHDT and CDR2 YYEEEE.

The V gene is TRBV27, the J gene TRBJ2-2, with no clear D. CDR3 length: 16 amino acids. Germline values: CDR1 MNHEY, CDR2 SMNVEV (reference sequence). Between the trimmed V and J ends, which lost 6 bases and 3 bases, there was a span of 17 bases. The CDR3 sequence: CASSNLEEEDTGELFF. As DNA, the CDR3 is TGTGCCAGCAGCAACCTTGAGGAAGAGGACACCGGGGAGCTGTTTTTT.

On this clone: Its ends do not fully match the called genes, so a read error is possible. J is TRBJ2-6 and V is TRBV7-7, with TRBD1 matching over 8 bases. From germline, CDR1 is SSHAT and CDR2 FNYEAQ (reference sequence). This CDR3 is built from 17 residues. The CDR3 spells CASSLGPGGPGANVLTF. CDR3 DNA: TGTGCTAGCAGCTTAGGGCCAGGGGGCCCTGGGGCCAACGTCCTGACTTTC.

The CDR3 DNA sequence: TGTGCCAGCAGCTTATCCGGGATTTGGTCCTACAATGAGCAGTTCTTC. Translating it yields CASSLSGIWSYNEQFF. J is TRBJ2-1 and V is TRBV7-2; a possible D gene is TRBD2 (5 bases). The V and J ends lost 2 bases and 1 base respectively, with 12 bases between them. CDR3 length: 16 residues. CDR1 is SGHTA, CDR2 FQGNSA, per germline.

The chain uses TRBV30 and TRBJ1-2, with TRBD1 matching over 7 bases. V was pared by 5 bases and J by 5 bases, with 11 bases of the junction left unmatched. Germline V CDR1 and CDR2: GTSNPN, SVGIG (reference sequence). The CDR3 covers 14 residues. The CDR3 region is CAWQPGQSGYGYTF. DNA for the CDR3: TGTGCCTGGCAACCGGGACAGTCCGGGTATGGCTACACCTTC.

The rearrangement joins TRBV30 to TRBJ2-7; no reliable D call. The CDR3 is made up of 13 amino acids. Looked up from germline, CDR1 is GTSNPN and CDR2 is SVGIG (reference sequence). V lost 1 base and J 2 bases, leaving 9 bases between the germline ends. The CDR3 region is CAWSADGAYEQYF. CDR3 bases: TGTGCCTGGAGTGCTGATGGGGCCTACGAGCAGTACTTC.